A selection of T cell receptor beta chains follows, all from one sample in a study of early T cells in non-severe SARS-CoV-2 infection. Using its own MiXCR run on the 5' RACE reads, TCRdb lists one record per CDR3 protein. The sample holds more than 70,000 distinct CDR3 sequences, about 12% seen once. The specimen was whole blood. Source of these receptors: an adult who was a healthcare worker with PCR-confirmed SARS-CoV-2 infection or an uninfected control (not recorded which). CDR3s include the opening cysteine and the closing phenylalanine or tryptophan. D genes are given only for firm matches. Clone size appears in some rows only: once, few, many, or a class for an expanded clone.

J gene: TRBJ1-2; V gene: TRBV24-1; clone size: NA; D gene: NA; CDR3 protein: CATSDGQYGYTF; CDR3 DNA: TGTGCCACCAGTGACGGACAGTATGGCTACACCTTC
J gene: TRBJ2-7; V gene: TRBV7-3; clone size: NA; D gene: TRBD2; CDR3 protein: CASSLGAGNAYEQYF; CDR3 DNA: TGTGCCAGCAGCCTGGGAGCGGGGAATGCCTACGAGCAGTACTTC
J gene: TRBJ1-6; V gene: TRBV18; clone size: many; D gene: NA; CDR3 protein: CASSHGVKAGSPLHF; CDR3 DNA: TGTGCCAGCTCACACGGGGTGAAGGCGGGTTCACCCCTCCACTTT
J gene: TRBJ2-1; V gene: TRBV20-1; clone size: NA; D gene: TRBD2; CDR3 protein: CSARGLARNEQFF; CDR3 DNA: TGCAGTGCTAGGGGACTAGCGAGGAATGAGCAGTTCTTC
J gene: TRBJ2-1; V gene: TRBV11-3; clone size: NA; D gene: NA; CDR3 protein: CASSLVSGSYNEQFF; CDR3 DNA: TGTGCCAGCAGCTTAGTAAGCGGTTCCTACAATGAGCAGTTCTTC
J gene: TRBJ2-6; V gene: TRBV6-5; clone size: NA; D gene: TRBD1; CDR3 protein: CASKRRDRESGANVLTF; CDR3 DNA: TGTGCCAGCAAGCGCCGGGACAGGGAATCTGGGGCCAACGTCCTGACTTTC
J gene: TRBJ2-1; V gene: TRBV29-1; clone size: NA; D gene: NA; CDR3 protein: CSVSPGEQFF; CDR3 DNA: TGCAGCGTAAGCCCAGGGGAGCAGTTCTTC
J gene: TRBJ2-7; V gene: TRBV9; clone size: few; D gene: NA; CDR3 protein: CASSVGPAYEQYF; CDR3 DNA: TGTGCCAGCAGCGTAGGGCCGGCCTACGAGCAGTACTTC
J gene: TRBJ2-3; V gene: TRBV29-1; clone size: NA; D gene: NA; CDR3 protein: CSVVGQLLRTDTQYF; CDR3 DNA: TGCAGCGTCGTCGGACAGCTATTACGCACAGATACGCAGTATTTT
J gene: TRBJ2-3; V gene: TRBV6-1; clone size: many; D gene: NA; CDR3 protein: CASRRGLAPSTDTQYF; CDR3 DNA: TGTGCCAGCAGGCGAGGCCTAGCGCCTAGCACAGATACGCAGTATTTT
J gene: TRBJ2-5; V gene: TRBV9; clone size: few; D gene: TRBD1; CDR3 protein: CASSSTGLETQYF; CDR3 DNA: TGTGCCAGCAGCTCGACAGGGTTAGAGACCCAGTACTTC
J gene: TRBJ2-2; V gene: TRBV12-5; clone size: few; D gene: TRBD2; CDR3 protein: CASGLYSGRFNTGELFF; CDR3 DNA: TGTGCTAGTGGTTTGTATAGCGGGAGGTTCAACACCGGGGAGCTGTTTTTT
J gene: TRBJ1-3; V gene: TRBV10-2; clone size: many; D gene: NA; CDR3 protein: CASSGGLLNSGNTIYF; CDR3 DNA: TGCGCCAGCAGTGGGGGGCTGCTAAACTCTGGAAACACCATATATTTT
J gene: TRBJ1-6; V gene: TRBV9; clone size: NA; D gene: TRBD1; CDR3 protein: CASSAGGFYNSPLHF; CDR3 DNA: TGTGCCAGCAGCGCAGGGGGATTCTATAATTCACCCCTCCACTTT